This TCR beta chain was observed in a study of regulatory T cells in long-lasting Graves disease. On the study more broadly: Antithyroid drug intake by newly diagnosed Graves' patients had lasted under 3 months.

Specified time point: newly diagnosed GD, antithyroid drugs for less than 3 months. PBMC RNA was the source of the TCR library. The CDR3 contains 16 residues. Germline assignment: CDR1 SGHRS and CDR2 YFSETQ. Both iRepertoire HTBI primers and Arm-PCR of CDR3 regions were used to build the TCR beta libraries. Via MiXCR, TCRdb re-called the multiplex PCR reads, giving one row per CDR3 protein. The sample yields roughly 400,000 distinct CDR3 sequences, 15% seen once. Study outcomes and limitations: Patients with persistent disease shared some 2,500 public clonotypes, outpacing the roughly 950 shared by new patients.

As to this clonotype: The antigen remains undetermined. Its ends do not fully match the called genes, so a read error is possible.

These data were also filed under a second study, of T cells in Graves' hyperthyroidism and ophthalmopathy. That source adds: Uncontrolled infections, other autoimmune diseases, pregnancy or lactation led to exclusion of patients.

The V and J genes are TRBV5-1 and TRBJ2-2; 12 bases are a match to TRBD1. The receptor was isolated from a woman between 35 and 50 years old with Graves disease. The input for sequencing was peripheral blood mononuclear cells (PBMCs), taken at new diagnosis, from a patient treated with antithyroid drugs. CDR3: CASSDWDRGPAGSCFF. DNA for the CDR3: TGCGCCAGCAGCGATTGGGACAGGGGGCCGGCGGGGAGCTGTTTCTTT.